The 29 T cell receptor beta chains below come from one sample, sequenced in a study of monozygotic twins with inflammatory bowel disease. TCRdb reprocessed the 5' RACE reads and stores each CDR3 protein as one record, lacking DNA. The sample holds about 440,000 distinct CDR3 sequences. Sequencing input: blood. Receptor source: a human donor with ulcerative colitis or Crohn's disease, or a healthy co-twin of an affected twin (not recorded which).

The V call is TRBV7-8, the J call TRBJ2-4. Germline CDR1 is SGHVS and CDR2 is FQNEAQ. The CDR3 covers 15 residues. The CDR3 sequence is CASSLAVGAKNIQYF.

The chain combines TRBV7-2 with TRBJ1-5. Germline-derived CDR1 and CDR2 are SGHTA and FQGNSA. The CDR3 consists of 15 residues. This CDR3 is CASSLVPGLNQPQHF. The full variable domain, with the rest looked up from reference TRBV7-2 and TRBJ1-5, is GAGVSQSPSNKVTEKGKDVELRCDPISGHTALYWYRQSLGQGLEFLIYFQGNSAPDKSGLPSDRFSAERTGGSVSTLTIQRTQQEDSAVYLCASSLVPGLNQPQHFGDGTRLSIL.

The chain carries TRBV29-1 and TRBJ1-1; without DNA, the TCRdb call of TRBD1 cannot be checked. From germline, CDR1 is SQVTM and CDR2 ANQGSEA. The CDR3 is made up of 14 amino acids. This CDR3 reads CSVEDQRGNTEAFF.

J is TRBJ2-3 and V is TRBV11-2; as DNA is missing, the TRBD2 call by TCRdb cannot be tested. The CDR3 runs 19 residues. Germline V gene data show CDR1 as SGHAT and CDR2 as FQNNGV. The CDR3 reads CASSLLPRLAGTRTDTQYF.

The chain carries TRBV28 and TRBJ2-2; absent DNA, TCRdb's TRBD1 call cannot be checked. Germline assignment: CDR1 MDHEN and CDR2 SYDVKM. The CDR3 sequence is 13 residues long. The chain's CDR3 is CASDRLNTGELFF. The full variable domain, completed using reference TRBV28 and TRBJ2-2, is DVKVTQSSRYLVKRTGEKVFLECVQDMDHENMFWYRQDPGLGLRLIYFSYDVKMKEKGDIPEGYSVSREKKERFSLILESASTNQTSMYLCASDRLNTGELFFGEGSRLTVL.

CDR3 region: CASSVWGFNQPQHF. V gene TRBV2 combines with J gene TRBJ1-5. The CDR3 covers 14 residues. CDR1 and CDR2 from the germline V gene are SNHLY and FYNNEI.

The genes are TRBV7-9 and TRBJ2-1; as DNA is missing, the TRBD2 call by TCRdb cannot be tested. Germline V gives CDR1 SEHNR, CDR2 FQNEAQ (reference sequence). This CDR3 has 13 amino acids. This CDR3 reads CASSSTSPPKQFF.

This chain joins TRBV28 and TRBJ2-5; the TCRdb D gene call, TRBD2, has no DNA to confirm it. The CDR3 has 16 amino acids. CDR1 and CDR2 (germline): MDHEN, SYDVKM. The CDR3 protein is CASSLTASGPQETQYF.

J is TRBJ2-1 and V is TRBV6-1; the TCRdb call, TRBD2, lacks DNA for checking. CDR1 is MNHNS, CDR2 SASEGT, per germline. This CDR3 is 18 amino acids long. The CDR3 spells CASRPSGGVPSSYNEQFF.

J is TRBJ2-2 and V is TRBV6-5; as DNA is missing, the TRBD1 call by TCRdb cannot be tested. Germline V lookup: CDR1 MNHEY, CDR2 SVGAGI. The CDR3 extends over 12 amino acids. CDR3 sequence: CASVGGPGELFF.

The chain joins TRBV7-2 to TRBJ2-3; the TCRdb call, TRBD2, lacks DNA for checking. The CDR3 loop spans 15 amino acids. Looked up from germline, CDR1 is SGHTA and CDR2 is FQGNSA. The CDR3: CASSYQRTNPDTQYF.

V is TRBV4-2 and J is TRBJ2-5; TCRdb returns TRBD1, unconfirmable since there is no DNA. The CDR3 runs 14 residues. Germline V CDR1 and CDR2: LGHNA, YNFKEQ. The CDR3 loop reads CASSRGPPTETQYF.

J is TRBJ1-1 and V is TRBV12-3 or TRBV12-4; there is no DNA to check the TCRdb D call of TRBD1. CDR3 length: 16 residues. Here the CDR3 reads CASSSRQGSKNTEAFF.

This sequence joins TRBV5-1 and TRBJ2-1. Germline V gene lookup returns CDR1 SGHRS and CDR2 YFSETQ. CDR3 length equals 14 residues. The CDR3 protein is CASSLEGRRNEQFF.

The chain employs TRBV12-3 or TRBV12-4 and TRBJ2-5. CDR3 length equals 15 residues. CDR3 in amino acids: CASSPNGGYQETQYF.

The gene calls are TRBV7-2 and TRBJ2-3; TCRdb's D call, TRBD2, is unchecked because there is no DNA. The germline V gene has CDR1 SGHTA and CDR2 FQGNSA. This CDR3 region has 16 residues. CDR3 in amino acids: CASSLVSAGGRDTQYF.

V and J are TRBV6-1 and TRBJ1-2. CDR1 and CDR2 from the germline V gene are MNHNS and SASEGT. CDR3 length: 16 residues. The CDR3 sequence: CASSSGWGLPLYGYTF.

V gene TRBV20-1 combines with J gene TRBJ2-5; there is no DNA to check the TCRdb D call of TRBD1. CDR3 size: 15 residues. CDR1 is DFQATT, CDR2 SNEGSKA, per germline (reference sequence). This CDR3 is CSAPAGGRVGETQYF.

This chain joins TRBV20-1 and TRBJ2-5; the D call from TCRdb, TRBD2, cannot be confirmed without DNA. Germline V gives CDR1 DFQATT, CDR2 SNEGSKA (reference sequence). This CDR3 region has 14 residues. The CDR3 loop is CSAPPQRERETQYF.

The CDR3 sequence is CASGWGSSSYNEQFF. This chain uses TRBV11-2 with TRBJ2-1. This CDR3 spans 15 amino acids. Germline CDR1 SGHAT, CDR2 FQNNGV. Combining the CDR3 with reference TRBV11-2 and TRBJ2-1 gives the whole variable domain EAGVAQSPRYKIIEKRQSVAFWCNPISGHATLYWYQQILGQGPKLLIQFQNNGVVDDSQLPKDRFSAERLKGVDSTLKIQPAKLEDSAVYLCASGWGSSSYNEQFFGPGTRLTVL.

The gene calls are TRBV18 and TRBJ2-2; as DNA is missing, the TRBD1 call by TCRdb cannot be tested. Germline assignment: CDR1 KGHSH and CDR2 LQKENI. This CDR3 is 15 amino acids long. This CDR3 is CASSPGGVVTGELFF. Based on the CDR3 plus reference TRBV18 and TRBJ2-2, the full variable domain is NAGVMQNPRHLVRRRGQEARLRCSPMKGHSHVYWYRQLPEEGLKFMVYLQKENIIDESGMPKERFSAEFPKEGPSILRIQQVVRGDSAAYFCASSPGGVVTGELFFGEGSRLTVL.

This sequence joins TRBV20-1 and TRBJ2-1; without DNA, the TCRdb call of TRBD2 cannot be checked. The CDR3 covers 16 residues. Germline CDR1 DFQATT, CDR2 SNEGSKA (reference sequence). CDR3 loop: CSAFGTSGVTDNEQFF.

This sequence joins TRBV12-3 or TRBV12-4 and TRBJ2-6; the D call from TCRdb, TRBD1, cannot be confirmed without DNA. This CDR3 has 16 amino acids. CDR3 sequence reads: CASSHPQGPGANVLTF.

The chain is built from TRBV7-2 and TRBJ2-7; TCRdb returns TRBD2, unconfirmable since there is no DNA. In germline, CDR1 is SGHTA, CDR2 FQGNSA. CDR3 length: 13 residues. CDR3 sequence reads: CASSLLLAAEQYF.

The chain is built from TRBV7-2 and TRBJ2-7; TCRdb lists TRBD1, though no DNA is available to test this call. Looked up from germline, CDR1 is SGHTA and CDR2 is FQGNSA. This CDR3 contains 14 residues. This chain's CDR3 is CASSYRDSSYEQYF.

The chain has TRBV20-1 and TRBJ2-1; absent DNA, TCRdb's TRBD2 call cannot be checked. The CDR3 is 13 residues long. The germline V gene has CDR1 DFQATT and CDR2 SNEGSKA (reference sequence). The CDR3 sequence is CSVRGLAGYEQFF.

CDR3 amino acids: CASRYTGRPEQYF. The chain uses TRBV2 and TRBJ2-7; the D call from TCRdb, TRBD1, cannot be confirmed without DNA. The CDR3 has 13 amino acids. Germline lookup yields CDR1 SNHLY and CDR2 FYNNEI. Drawing the rest from reference TRBV2 and TRBJ2-7, the complete variable domain is EPEVTQTPSHQVTQMGQEVILRCVPISNHLYFYWYRQILGQKVEFLVSFYNNEISEKSEIFDDQFSVERPDGSNFTLKIRSTKLEDSAMYFCASRYTGRPEQYFGPGTRLTVT.

The chain has TRBV6-2 or TRBV6-3 and TRBJ2-1; the D call of TRBD1 rests on TCRdb alone, since no DNA is present to check it. Germline V lookup: CDR1 MNHEY, CDR2 SVGEGT. The CDR3 runs to 20 residues. The CDR3 region is CASTLFPGARGPVDYNEQFF.

The chain combines TRBV18 with TRBJ1-2; TCRdb lists TRBD1, though no DNA is available to test this call. The germline CDR1 and CDR2 sequences are KGHSH and LQKENI. The CDR3 runs 16 residues. The CDR3 sequence is CASSPLAGGGSYGYTF.